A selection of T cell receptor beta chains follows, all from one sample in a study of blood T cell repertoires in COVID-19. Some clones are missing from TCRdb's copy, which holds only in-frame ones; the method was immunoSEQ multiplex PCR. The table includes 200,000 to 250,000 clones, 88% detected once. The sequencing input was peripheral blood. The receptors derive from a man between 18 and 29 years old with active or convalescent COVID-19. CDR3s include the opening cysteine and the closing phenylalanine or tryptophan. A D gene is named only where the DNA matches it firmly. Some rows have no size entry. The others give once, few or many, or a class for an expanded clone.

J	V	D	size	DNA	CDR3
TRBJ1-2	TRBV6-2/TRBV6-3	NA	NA	TGTGCCAGCAGTTACTCGAAATCCGGGTTCTATGGCTACACCTTC	CASSYSKSGFYGYTF
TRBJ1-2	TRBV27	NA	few	TGTGCCAGCAGTACAGGGCGGCATGGCTACACCTTC	CASSTGRHGYTF
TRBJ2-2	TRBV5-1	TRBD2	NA	TGCGCCAGCAGCTACGAATCGTTAACTAGCGGGAGGGCCACCGGGGAGCTGTTTTTT	CASSYESLTSGRATGELFF
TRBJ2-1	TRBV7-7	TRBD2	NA	TGTGCCAGCAGCCCAATAGCGGGGCGCTCCTACAATGAGCAGTTCTTC	CASSPIAGRSYNEQFF
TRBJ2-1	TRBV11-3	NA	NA	TGTGCCAGCAGCTCAATCGGGAATGAGCAGTTCTTC	CASSSIGNEQFF
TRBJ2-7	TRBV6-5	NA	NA	TGTGCCACTAGGGCAGGGGCCTACGAGCAGTACTTC	CATRAGAYEQYF
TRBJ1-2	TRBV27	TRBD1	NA	TGTGCCAGCAGGAGAGACAGGGGCGCTAACTATGGCTACACCTTC	CASRRDRGANYGYTF
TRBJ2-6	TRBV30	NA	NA	TGTGCCTGGAGTCAAACAGTTCCTCCCTTCTCTGGGGCCAACGTCCTGACTTTC	CAWSQTVPPFSGANVLTF
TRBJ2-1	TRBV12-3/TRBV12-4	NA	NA	TGTGCCAGCAGGACAGGAGGCAATGAGCAGTTCTTC	CASRTGGNEQFF
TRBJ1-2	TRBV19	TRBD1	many	TGTGCCAGTAGTATAGGGGGACAGAGTGCTGGCTACACCTTC	CASSIGGQSAGYTF
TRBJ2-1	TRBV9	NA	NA	TGTGCCAGCAGCCTCGTAGCGTTGGGTAACAATGAGCAGTTCTTC	CASSLVALGNNEQFF
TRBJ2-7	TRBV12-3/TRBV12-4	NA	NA	TGTGCCAGCAGTTTGGAGGGCATCGGGGAGCAGTACTTC	CASSLEGIGEQYF
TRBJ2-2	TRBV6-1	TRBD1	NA	TGTGCCAGCAGTGCCCTGGGACAGGTTACCACCGGGGAGCTGTTTTTT	CASSALGQVTTGELFF
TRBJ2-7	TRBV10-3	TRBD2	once	TGTGCCATCAGTGCTACGACTAGCGGGACAGACGAGCAGTACTTC	CAISATTSGTDEQYF
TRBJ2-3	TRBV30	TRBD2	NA	TGTGCCTGGAGTCCTCCCTCCCCCTTCCAAAGACTAGCGGGCCCGACAGATACGCAGTATTTT	CAWSPPSPFQRLAGPTDTQYF
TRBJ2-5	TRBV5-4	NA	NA	TGTGCCAGCAGCTTGGCCTTAGGACTCCGCCAAGAGACCCAGTACTTC	CASSLALGLRQETQYF
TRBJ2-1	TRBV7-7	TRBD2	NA	TGTGCCAGCAGCTCCGGACTAGCTGGTTGGGATGAGCAGTTCTTC	CASSSGLAGWDEQFF
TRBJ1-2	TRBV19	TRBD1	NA	TGTGCCAGTAGTATAGTCGACATGACAGGGGGCGGCTACACCTTC	CASSIVDMTGGGYTF
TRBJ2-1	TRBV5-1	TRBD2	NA	TGCGCCAGCAGGGACCTTAGCGGGAGCTCCTACAATGAGCAGTTCTTC	CASRDLSGSSYNEQFF
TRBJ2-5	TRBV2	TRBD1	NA	TGTGCCAGCAGTGAAGATGTTTTGATCGGACAGGGGGAAGAGACCCAGTACTTC	CASSEDVLIGQGEETQYF
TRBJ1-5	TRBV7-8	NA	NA	TGTGCCAGCAGCTTAGTACAGGCTGACGGTCAGCCCCAGCATTTT	CASSLVQADGQPQHF
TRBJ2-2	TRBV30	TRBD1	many	TGTGCCTGGAAAGGACAGGCTAGGGACACCGGGGAGCTGTTTTTT	CAWKGQARDTGELFF
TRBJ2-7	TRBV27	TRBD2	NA	TGTGCCAGCATTAAAGCGGGACTACCCTACGAGCAGTACTTC	CASIKAGLPYEQYF
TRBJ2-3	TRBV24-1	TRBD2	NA	TGTGCCACCTCCTCAGCGGGAGGCACAGATACGCAGTATTTT	CATSSAGGTDTQYF
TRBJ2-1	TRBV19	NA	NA	TGTGCCACCCAGGGGAGGGGTCCCCATGAGCAGTTCTTC	CATQGRGPHEQFF
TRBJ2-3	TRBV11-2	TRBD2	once	TGTGCCAGCGGACATATGGGGGAGGGGACAGATACGCAGTATTTT	CASGHMGEGTDTQYF
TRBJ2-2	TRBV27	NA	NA	TGTGCCAGCAGAGCAATTTACACCGGGGAGCTGTTTTTT	CASRAIYTGELFF
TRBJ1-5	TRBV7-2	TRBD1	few	TGTGCCAGTTCCACAGGGGGGAGAAGCAATCAGCCCCAGCATTTT	CASSTGGRSNQPQHF
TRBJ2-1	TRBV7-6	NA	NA	TGTGCCAGCAGCTTAAGTGTGGCAGGGTCCTCCTACAATGAGCAGTTCTTC	CASSLSVAGSSYNEQFF
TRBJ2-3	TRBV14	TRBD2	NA	TGTGCCAGCAGCCAATGGACTAGCGGGTTAGATACGCAGTATTTT	CASSQWTSGLDTQYF
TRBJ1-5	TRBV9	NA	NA	TGTGCCAGCAGCACGTCCACTAATCAGCCCCAGCATTTT	CASSTSTNQPQHF
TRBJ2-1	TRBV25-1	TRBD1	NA	TGTGCCAGCAGTGTATGGACAGGGGTGGACAATGAGCAGTTCTTC	CASSVWTGVDNEQFF
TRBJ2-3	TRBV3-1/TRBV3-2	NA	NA	TGTGCCAGCAGCCAAGACCTCGAAACAGGGTCGAAAGGATATTTT	CASSQDLETGSKGYF
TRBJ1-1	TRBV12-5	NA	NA	TGTGCTAGTACTCCACGGTCCGCCGTGAACACTGAAGCTTTCTTT	CASTPRSAVNTEAFF
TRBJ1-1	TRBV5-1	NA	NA	TGCGCCAGCAGCGCGGGAGTTAATGCTGAAGCTTTCTTT	CASSAGVNAEAFF
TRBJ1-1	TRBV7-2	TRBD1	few	TGTGCCAGCAGCGTACAGGGGGATGGTACTGAAGCTTTCTTT	CASSVQGDGTEAFF
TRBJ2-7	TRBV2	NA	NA	TGTGCCAGCTTCAAACTTAGCTCCTACGAGCAGTACTTC	CASFKLSSYEQYF
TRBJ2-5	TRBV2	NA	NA	TGTGCCAGCAGTGACGGGGGAACAGAGGTGCGGGAGACCCAGTACTTC	CASSDGGTEVRETQYF
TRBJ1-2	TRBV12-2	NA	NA	TGTGCAAGTCGCGGGCCAGACACCTTC	CASRGPDTF
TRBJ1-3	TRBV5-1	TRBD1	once	TGCGCCAGCAGCCAAGCCGGGACAGCGCGCTCTGGAAACACCATATATTTT	CASSQAGTARSGNTIYF
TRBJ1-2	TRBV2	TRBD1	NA	TGTGCCACAAGGACAGGGGATGGCTACACCTTC	CATRTGDGYTF
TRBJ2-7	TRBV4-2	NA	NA	TGTGCCAGCAGCCCACCACGGGGGGCCTCAACCTACGAGCAGTACTTC	CASSPPRGASTYEQYF
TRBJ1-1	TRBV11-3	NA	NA	TGTGCCAGCAGCTTAGGGGGGCAGCAAGCTTTCTTT	CASSLGGQQAFF
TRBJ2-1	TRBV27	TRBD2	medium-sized	TGTGCCAGCAGTTTATTCGCGGGAGGGAGGGATGAGCAGTTCTTC	CASSLFAGGRDEQFF
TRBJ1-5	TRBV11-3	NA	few	TGTGCCAGCAGCTTAGGGACCCAAGGACAGTATAGCAATCAGCCCCAGCATTTT	CASSLGTQGQYSNQPQHF
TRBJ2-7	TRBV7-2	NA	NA	TGTGCCAGCAGCTCCCCGAGAGCAGACAGCATATCCTACGAGCAGTACTTC	CASSSPRADSISYEQYF
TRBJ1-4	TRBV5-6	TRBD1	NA	TGTGCCAGCAGCTTGAAACAGGGGGGGAATGAAAAACTGTTTTTT	CASSLKQGGNEKLFF
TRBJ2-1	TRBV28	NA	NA	TGTGCCAGCAGTTTACGGGGCAATGAGCAGTTCTTC	CASSLRGNEQFF
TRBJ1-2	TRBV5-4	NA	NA	TGTGCCAGCAGCAAGAAGGGGGTTAACTATGGCTACACCTTC	CASSKKGVNYGYTF
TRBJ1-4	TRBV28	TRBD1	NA	TGTGCCAGCAGGGGGACAGGGGATAATGAAAAACTGTTTTTT	CASRGTGDNEKLFF
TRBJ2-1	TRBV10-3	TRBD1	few	TGTGCCATCAGTGAGTCGAGACAGGGAAGGGTCTCCTCCTACAATGAGCAGTTCTTC	CAISESRQGRVSSYNEQFF
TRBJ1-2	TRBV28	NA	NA	TGTGCCAGCAGTTCCCGGGAGGGCTACACCTTC	CASSSREGYTF
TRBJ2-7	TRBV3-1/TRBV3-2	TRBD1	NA	TGTGCCAGCAGCCAAGATGGACAGGAGATCTACGAGCAGTACTTC	CASSQDGQEIYEQYF
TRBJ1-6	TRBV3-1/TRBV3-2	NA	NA	TGTGCCAGCAGCCAAGATCACAGTGGTAGGTCACCCCTCCACTTT	CASSQDHSGRSPLHF